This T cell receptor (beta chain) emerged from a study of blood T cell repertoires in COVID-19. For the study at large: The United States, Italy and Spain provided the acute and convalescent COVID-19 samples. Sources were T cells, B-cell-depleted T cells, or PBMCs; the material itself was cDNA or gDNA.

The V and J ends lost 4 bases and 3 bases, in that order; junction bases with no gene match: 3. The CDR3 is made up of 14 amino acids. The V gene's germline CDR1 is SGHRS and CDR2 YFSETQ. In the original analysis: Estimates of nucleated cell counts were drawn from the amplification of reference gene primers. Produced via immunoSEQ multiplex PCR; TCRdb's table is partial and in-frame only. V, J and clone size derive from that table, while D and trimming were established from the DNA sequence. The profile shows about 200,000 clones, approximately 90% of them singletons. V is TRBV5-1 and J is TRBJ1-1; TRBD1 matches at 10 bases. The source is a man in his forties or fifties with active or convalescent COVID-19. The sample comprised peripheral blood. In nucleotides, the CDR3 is TGCGCCAGCAGCAGACAGGGGGCGGACACTGAAGCTTTCTTT. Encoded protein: CASSRQGADTEAFF.